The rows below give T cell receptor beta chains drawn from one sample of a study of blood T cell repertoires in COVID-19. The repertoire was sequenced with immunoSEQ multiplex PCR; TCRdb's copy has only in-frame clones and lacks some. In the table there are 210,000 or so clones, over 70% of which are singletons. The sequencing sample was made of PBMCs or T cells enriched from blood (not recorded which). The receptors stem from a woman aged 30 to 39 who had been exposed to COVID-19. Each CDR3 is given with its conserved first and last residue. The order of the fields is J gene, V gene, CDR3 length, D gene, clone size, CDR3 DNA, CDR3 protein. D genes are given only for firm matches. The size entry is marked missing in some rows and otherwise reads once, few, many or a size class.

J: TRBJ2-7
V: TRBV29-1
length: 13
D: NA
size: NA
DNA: TGCAGCGTTGCCGGGGTGACTAGTCGGGAGCAGTACTTC
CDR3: CSVAGVTSREQYF

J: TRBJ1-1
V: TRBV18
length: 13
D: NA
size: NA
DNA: TGTGCCAGCTCACCCCAACAGAGAGTTGAAGCTTTCTTT
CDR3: CASSPQQRVEAFF

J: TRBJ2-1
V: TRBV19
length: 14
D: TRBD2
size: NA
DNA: TGTGCCACCGACAATGGACTAGCGGGAGTAACGCAGTTCTTC
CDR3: CATDNGLAGVTQFF

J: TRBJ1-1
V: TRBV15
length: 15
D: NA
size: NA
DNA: TGTGCCACCAGCAGAGATATAGGACAGCGCACTGAAGCTTTCTTT
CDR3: CATSRDIGQRTEAFF

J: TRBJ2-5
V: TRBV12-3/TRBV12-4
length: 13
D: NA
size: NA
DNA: TGTGCCAGCAGTTTTAGCGGACAAGAGACCCAGTACTTC
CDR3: CASSFSGQETQYF

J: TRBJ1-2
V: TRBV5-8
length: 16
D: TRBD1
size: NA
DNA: TGTGCCAGCAGCCGTTGGACAGGGGGCGGCCTCTATGGCTACACCTTC
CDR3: CASSRWTGGGLYGYTF

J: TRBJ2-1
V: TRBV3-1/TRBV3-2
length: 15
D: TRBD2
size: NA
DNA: TGTGCCAGCAGTCGGACTAGCGGGTCCTACAATGAGCAGTTCTTC
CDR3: CASSRTSGSYNEQFF

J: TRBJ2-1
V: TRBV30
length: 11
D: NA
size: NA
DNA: TGTGCCTGGAAAGCTCACAATGAGCAGTTCTTC
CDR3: CAWKAHNEQFF

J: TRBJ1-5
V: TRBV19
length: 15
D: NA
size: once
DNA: TGTGCCAGTAGTATGGGGGGGGCTGGCAATCAGCCCCAGCATTTT
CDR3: CASSMGGAGNQPQHF

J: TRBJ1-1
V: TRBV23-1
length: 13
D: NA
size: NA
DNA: TGCGCCAGCAGTCCTGGAGCGAACACTGAAGCTTTCTTT
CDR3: CASSPGANTEAFF

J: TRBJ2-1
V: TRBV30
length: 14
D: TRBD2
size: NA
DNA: TGTGCCTGGGTTAGGACTAGCGGTTACAATGAGCAGTTCTTC
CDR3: CAWVRTSGYNEQFF

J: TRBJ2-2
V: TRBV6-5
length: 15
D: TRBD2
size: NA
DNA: TGTGCCAGCAGCCCAGCGGGAGTTGGAACCGGGGAGCTGTTTTTT
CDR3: CASSPAGVGTGELFF

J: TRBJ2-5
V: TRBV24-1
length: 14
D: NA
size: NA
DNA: TGTGCCACCAAAGGCAATGGGGCGCAAGAGACCCAGTACTTC
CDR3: CATKGNGAQETQYF

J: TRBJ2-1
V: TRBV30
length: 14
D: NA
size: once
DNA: TGTGCCTGGGGCGGCCCAAGCCCCCCGTCGGGGCAGTTCTTC
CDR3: CAWGGPSPPSGQFF

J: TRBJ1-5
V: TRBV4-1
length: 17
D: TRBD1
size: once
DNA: TGCGCCAGCAGCCCGAACCGGGACAGGGCTGAGTGGAAGCCCCAGCATTTT
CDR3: CASSPNRDRAEWKPQHF

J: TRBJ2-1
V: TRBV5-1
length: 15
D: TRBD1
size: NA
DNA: TGCGCCAGCACCTCGACAGGGGGAATTTACAATGAGCAGTTCTTC
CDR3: CASTSTGGIYNEQFF

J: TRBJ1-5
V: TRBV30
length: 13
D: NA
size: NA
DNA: TGTGCCTGGAGCGGAGGGGTAAATCAGCCCCAGCATTTT
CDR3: CAWSGGVNQPQHF

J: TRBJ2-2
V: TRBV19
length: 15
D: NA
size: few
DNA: TGTGCCAGTAGTATGGTCGGGGGGCGAACCGGGGAGCTGTTTTTT
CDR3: CASSMVGGRTGELFF

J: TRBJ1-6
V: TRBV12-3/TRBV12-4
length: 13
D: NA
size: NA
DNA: TGTGCCAGCAGTTCTAACTATAATTCACCCCTCCACTTT
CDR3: CASSSNYNSPLHF

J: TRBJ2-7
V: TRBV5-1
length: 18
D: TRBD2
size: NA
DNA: TGCGCCAGCAGCCTGGGACTAGCGGGAGGAGGTGGTCTCTACGAGCAGTACTTC
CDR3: CASSLGLAGGGGLYEQYF

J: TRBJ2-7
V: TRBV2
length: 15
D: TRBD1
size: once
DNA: TGTGCCATCCGGATAAGGGACAGGTTGATCTACGAGCAGTACTTC
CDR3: CAIRIRDRLIYEQYF

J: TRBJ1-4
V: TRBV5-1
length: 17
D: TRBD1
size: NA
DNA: TGCGCCAGCAGCTATCAACGGGACAGGGGACTTAATGAAAAACTGTTTTTT
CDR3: CASSYQRDRGLNEKLFF

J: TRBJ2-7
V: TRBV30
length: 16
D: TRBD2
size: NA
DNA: TGTGCCTGGAGTGTTAGTCCCATAGCGGGGCTCTCTGAGCAGTACTTC
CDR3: CAWSVSPIAGLSEQYF

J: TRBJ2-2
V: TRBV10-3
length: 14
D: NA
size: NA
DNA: TGTGCCATCAGGGCACAGGCGAGCACCGGGGAGCTGTTTTTT
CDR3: CAIRAQASTGELFF

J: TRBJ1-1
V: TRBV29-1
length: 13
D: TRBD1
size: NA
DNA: TGCAGCGGTGCACAGGGGATGAACACTGAAGCTTTCTTT
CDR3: CSGAQGMNTEAFF

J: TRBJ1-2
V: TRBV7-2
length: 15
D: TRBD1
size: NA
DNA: TGTGCCAGCAGGTCCTCGGGACAGCGGTACTATGGCTACACCTTC
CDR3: CASRSSGQRYYGYTF

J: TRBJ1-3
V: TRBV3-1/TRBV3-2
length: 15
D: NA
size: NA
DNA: TGTGCCAGCAGCCAAGCACGGAGCTCTGGAAACACCATATATTTT
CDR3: CASSQARSSGNTIYF

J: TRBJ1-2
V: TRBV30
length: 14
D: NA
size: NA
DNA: TGTGCCTGGAGTATCCCACCGGGACATGTAGGCTACACCTTC
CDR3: CAWSIPPGHVGYTF